This entry describes one T cell receptor beta chain. Its antigen remains unknown. The data were taken from a study of identical twins. Germline values: CDR1 MDHEN, CDR2 SYDVKM. This CDR3 comprises 17 residues. V was shortened by 2 bases and J by 0 bases, with 14 bases between the two germline ends. TCRdb independently ran MiXCR on the 5' RACE reads; one entry per CDR3 protein. The repertoire holds 1.5 million or so distinct CDR3 sequences, with more than 30% as singletons. Study outcomes and limitations: Cross-sectional statistics underpinned the conclusions; the same donors were not followed. Fewer insertions marked abundant cord blood beta clonotypes; young adult naive trended weakly, memory not at all. Out-of-frame sharing of TCR alpha in monozygotic twins was underestimated by models. Zero-insertion analyses might be partly confounded by invariant T cells like MAIT and iNKT.

The sequenced material came from cord blood. The sequence derives from a newborn girl in good health. This chain links TRBV28 with TRBJ2-4, with D tentatively TRBD2 (6 bases). The CDR3: CASSLSRSGLAKNIQYF. The CDR3 region has the DNA TGTGCCAGCAGTTTAAGTCGGAGCGGGCTAGCCAAAAACATTCAGTACTTC.